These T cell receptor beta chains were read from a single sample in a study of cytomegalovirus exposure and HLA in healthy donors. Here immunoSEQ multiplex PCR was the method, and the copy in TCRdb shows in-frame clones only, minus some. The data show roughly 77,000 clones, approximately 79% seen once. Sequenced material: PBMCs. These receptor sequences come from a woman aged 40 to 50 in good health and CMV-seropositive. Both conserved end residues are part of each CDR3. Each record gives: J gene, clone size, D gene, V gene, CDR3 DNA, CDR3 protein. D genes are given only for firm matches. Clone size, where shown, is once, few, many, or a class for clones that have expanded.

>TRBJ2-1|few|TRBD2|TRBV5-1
TGCGCCAGCAGCTTGGCCAGCGGGGGTTTCGGTGAGCAGTTCTTC
CASSLASGGFGEQFF
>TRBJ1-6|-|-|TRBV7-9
TGTGCCAGCAGCTTAGGCTTGGGGCACAGGGTGGACTCACCCCTCCACTTT
CASSLGLGHRVDSPLHF
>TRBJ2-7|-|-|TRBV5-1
TGCGCCAGCTCGGGGGTAGACTACGAGCAGTACTTC
CASSGVDYEQYF
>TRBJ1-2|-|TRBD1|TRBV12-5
TGTGCTAGTGGACCCGGGACAGACGATGGCTACACCTTC
CASGPGTDDGYTF
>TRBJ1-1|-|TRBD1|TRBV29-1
TGCAGCGTTGCGGGACAGGGGAACACTGAAGCTTTCTTT
CSVAGQGNTEAFF
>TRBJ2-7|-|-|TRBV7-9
TGTGCCAGCAGCTTAAGTTTGGAGAGCGGAGGGGTCGGGGAGCAGTACTTC
CASSLSLESGGVGEQYF
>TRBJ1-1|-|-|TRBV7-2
TGTGCCAGCAGCCTTTCCGGTTTACGGGGCACTGAAGCTTTCTTT
CASSLSGLRGTEAFF
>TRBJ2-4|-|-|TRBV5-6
TGTGCCAGCGGACTAGCCAAAAACATTCAGTACTTC
CASGLAKNIQYF
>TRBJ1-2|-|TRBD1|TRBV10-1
TGCGCCAGCAGTGAAAGGGACAGGGGAGGCCCGAGGGCGTATGGCTACACCTTC
CASSERDRGGPRAYGYTF
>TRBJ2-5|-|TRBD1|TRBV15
TGTGCCACCAGCAGCAGGACAGGGCAAGAGACCCAGTACTTC
CATSSRTGQETQYF
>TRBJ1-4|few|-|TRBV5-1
TGCGCCAGCGGTAGGGAGGCAACTAATGAAAAACTGTTTTTT
CASGREATNEKLFF
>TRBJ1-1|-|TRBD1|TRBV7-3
TGTGCCAGCAGCTTACGACAGGGCGGGAAAGCTTTCTTT
CASSLRQGGKAFF
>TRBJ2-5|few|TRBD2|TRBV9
TGTGCCAGCAGCCTGGGGGGAGCGGGGGGCCTCCAAGAGACCCAGTACTTC
CASSLGGAGGLQETQYF
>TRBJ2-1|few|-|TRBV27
TGTGCCAGGGTTAAATGGCATGAGCAGTTCTTC
CARVKWHEQFF
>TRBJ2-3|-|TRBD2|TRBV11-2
TGTGCCAGCAGCTTAGTCCCAGCGGGGGCCCTTCACGGGCAGTATTTT
CASSLVPAGALHGQYF
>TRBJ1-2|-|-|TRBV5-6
TGTGCCAGCAGCTCCGGACAAGCCTATGGCTACACCTTC
CASSSGQAYGYTF
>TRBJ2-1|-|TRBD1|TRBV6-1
TGTGCCAGCAGGGAAGGGACAGGGGGCTCCTACAATGAGCAGTTCTTC
CASREGTGGSYNEQFF
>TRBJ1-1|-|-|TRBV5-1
TGCGCCAGCAGCTTCGGGGACACTGAAGCTTTCTTT
CASSFGDTEAFF
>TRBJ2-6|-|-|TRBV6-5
TGTGCCAGCAGTACTCAAGACTCTGGGGCCAACGTCCTGACTTTC
CASSTQDSGANVLTF
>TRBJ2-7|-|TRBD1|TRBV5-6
TGTGCCAGCAGCTTGGGACCAGGGGGCAGGGTCGGGTACGAGCAGTACTTC
CASSLGPGGRVGYEQYF
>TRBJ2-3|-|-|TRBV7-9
TGTGCCAGCAGCCGTGGGCCCGGGAAGATGAGAGATACGCAGTATTTT
CASSRGPGKMRDTQYF
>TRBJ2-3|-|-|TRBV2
TGTGCCAGCAAAACAGGGCCAGATACGCAGTATTTT
CASKTGPDTQYF
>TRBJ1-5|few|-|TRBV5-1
TGCGCCAGCAGCTCAGACAGCCCCAATCAGCCCCAGCATTTT
CASSSDSPNQPQHF
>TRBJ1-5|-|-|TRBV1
TGCACCAGCAGCCCAGTTGAGGACTTTTATGGCAATCAGCCCCAGCATTTT
CTSSPVEDFYGNQPQHF
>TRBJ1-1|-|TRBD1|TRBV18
TGTGCCAGCTCAGACTATACAGGGGACACTGAAGCTTTCTTT
CASSDYTGDTEAFF